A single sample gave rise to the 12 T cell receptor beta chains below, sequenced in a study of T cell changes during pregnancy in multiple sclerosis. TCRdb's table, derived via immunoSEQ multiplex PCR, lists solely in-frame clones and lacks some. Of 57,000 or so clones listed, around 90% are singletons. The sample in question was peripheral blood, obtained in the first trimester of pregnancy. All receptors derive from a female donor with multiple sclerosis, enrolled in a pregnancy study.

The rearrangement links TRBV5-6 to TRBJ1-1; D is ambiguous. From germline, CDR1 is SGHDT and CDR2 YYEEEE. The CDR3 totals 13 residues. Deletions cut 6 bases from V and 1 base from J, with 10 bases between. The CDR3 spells CASNLLKNTEAFF. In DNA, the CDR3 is TGTGCCAGCAATCTACTTAAGAACACTGAAGCTTTCTTT.

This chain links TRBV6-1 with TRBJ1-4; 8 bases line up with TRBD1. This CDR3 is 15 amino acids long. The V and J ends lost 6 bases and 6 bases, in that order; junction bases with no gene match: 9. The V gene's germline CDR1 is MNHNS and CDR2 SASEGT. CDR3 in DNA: TGTGCCAGCAGGAAGCAGACAGGGGAGTATGAAAAACTGTTTTTT. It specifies CASRKQTGEYEKLFF.

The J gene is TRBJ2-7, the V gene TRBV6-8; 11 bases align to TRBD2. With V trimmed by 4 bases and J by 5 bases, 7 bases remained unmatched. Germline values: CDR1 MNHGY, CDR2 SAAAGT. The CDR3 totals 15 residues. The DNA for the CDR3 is TGTGCCAGCAGTTCAGCTAGCGGGAGGAAGAACGAGCAGTACTTC. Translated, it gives CASSSASGRKNEQYF.

The DNA for the CDR3 is TGCAGCGTTGAACCCCGGACAGGGCGAGAGACCCAGTACTTC. Protein product: CSVEPRTGRETQYF. J is TRBJ2-5 and V is TRBV29-1; 8 bases match TRBD1. The CDR3 is 14 amino acids. Germline CDR1 and CDR2: SQVTM and ANQGSEA. Losses at the gene ends were 2 bases for V and 4 bases for J; bases not matched to a gene: 6.

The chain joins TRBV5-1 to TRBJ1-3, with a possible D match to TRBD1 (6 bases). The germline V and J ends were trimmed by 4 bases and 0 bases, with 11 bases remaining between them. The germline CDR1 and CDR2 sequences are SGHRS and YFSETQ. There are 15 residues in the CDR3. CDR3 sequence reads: CASSGTGFSGNTIYF. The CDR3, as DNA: TGCGCCAGCAGCGGAACAGGGTTCTCTGGAAACACCATATATTTT.

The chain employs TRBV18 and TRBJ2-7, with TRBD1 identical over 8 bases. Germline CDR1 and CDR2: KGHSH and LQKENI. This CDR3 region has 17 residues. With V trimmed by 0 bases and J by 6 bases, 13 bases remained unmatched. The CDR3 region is CASSPPDRGTNPGEQYF. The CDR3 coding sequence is TGTGCCAGCTCACCACCCGACAGGGGTACCAATCCGGGCGAGCAGTACTTC.

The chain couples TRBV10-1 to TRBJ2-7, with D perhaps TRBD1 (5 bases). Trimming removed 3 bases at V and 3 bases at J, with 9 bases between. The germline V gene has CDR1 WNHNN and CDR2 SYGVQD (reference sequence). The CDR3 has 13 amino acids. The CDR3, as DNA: TGCGCCAGCAGTGACAGGGTAGGCTACGAGCAGTACTTC. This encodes CASSDRVGYEQYF.

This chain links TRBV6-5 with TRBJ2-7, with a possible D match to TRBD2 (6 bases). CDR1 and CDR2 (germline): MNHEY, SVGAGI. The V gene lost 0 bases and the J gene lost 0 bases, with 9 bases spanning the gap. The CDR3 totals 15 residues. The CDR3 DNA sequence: TGTGCCAGCAGTTACTCACCCGGGAGCTCCTACGAGCAGTACTTC. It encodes CASSYSPGSSYEQYF.

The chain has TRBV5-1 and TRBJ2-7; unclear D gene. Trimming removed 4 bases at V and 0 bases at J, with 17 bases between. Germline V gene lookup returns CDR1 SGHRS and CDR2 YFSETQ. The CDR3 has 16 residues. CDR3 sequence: CASSPRFFGASYEQYF. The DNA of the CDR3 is TGCGCCAGCAGCCCGCGTTTCTTCGGAGCCTCCTACGAGCAGTACTTC.

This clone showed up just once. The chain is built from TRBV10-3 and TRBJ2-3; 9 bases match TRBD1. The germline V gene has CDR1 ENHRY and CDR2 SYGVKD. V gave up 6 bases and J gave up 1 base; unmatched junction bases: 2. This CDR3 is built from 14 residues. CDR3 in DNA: TGTGCCATCAGCGGGGACAGGGGCACAGATACGCAGTATTTT. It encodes CAISGDRGTDTQYF.

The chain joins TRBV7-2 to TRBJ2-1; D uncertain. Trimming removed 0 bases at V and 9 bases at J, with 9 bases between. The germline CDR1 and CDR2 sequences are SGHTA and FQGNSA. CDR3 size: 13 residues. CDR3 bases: TGTGCCAGCAGCTTAGCGTCTGTCGGTGAGCAGTTCTTC. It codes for CASSLASVGEQFF.

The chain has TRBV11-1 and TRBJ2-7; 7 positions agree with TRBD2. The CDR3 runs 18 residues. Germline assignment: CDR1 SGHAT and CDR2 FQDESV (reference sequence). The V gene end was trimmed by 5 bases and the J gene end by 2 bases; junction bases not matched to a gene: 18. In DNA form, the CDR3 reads TGTGCCAGCAGCACCCCCCGGGGGGTGTCTAGTATAGCCTACGAGCAGTACTTC. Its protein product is CASSTPRGVSSIAYEQYF.